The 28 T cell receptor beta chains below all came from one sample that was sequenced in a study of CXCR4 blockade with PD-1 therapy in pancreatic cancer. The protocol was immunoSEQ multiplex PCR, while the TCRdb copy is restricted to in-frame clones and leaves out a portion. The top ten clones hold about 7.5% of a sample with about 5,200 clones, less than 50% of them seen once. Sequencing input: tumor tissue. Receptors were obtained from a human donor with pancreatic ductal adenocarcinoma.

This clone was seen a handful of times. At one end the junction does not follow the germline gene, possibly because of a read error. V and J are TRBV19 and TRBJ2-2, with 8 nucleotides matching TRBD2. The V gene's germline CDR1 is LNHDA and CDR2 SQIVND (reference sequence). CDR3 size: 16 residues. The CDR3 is CASSIGTSWNTGKLFF. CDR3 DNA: TGTGCCAGTAGTATAGGGACTAGCTGGAACACCGGGAAGCTGTTTTTT.

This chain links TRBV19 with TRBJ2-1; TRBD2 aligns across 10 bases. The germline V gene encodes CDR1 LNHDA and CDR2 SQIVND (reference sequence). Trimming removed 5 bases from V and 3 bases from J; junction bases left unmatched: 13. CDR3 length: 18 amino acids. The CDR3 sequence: CASSYWTSGSRGYNEQFF. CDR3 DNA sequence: TGTGCCAGTAGTTACTGGACTAGCGGCTCTAGGGGCTACAATGAGCAGTTCTTC.

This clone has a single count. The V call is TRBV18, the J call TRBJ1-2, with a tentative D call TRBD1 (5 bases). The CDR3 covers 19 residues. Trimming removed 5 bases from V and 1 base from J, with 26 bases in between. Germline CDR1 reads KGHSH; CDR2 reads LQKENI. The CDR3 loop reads CASSIRIVGGEELNYGYTF. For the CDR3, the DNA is TGTGCCAGCTCAATCCGTATCGTCGGGGGAGAGGAACTTAACTATGGCTACACCTTC.

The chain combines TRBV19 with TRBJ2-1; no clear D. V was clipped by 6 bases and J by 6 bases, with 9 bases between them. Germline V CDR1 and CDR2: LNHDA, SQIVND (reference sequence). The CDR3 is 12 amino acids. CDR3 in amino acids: CASRGNSNEQFF. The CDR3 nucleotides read TGTGCCAGTAGGGGTAACAGCAATGAGCAGTTCTTC.

CDR3 nucleotide sequence: TGTGCCAGCAGCGGTCTGACCGGGACTAGCGGGAGAGGCCCCAATGAGCAGTTCTTC. It translates to CASSGLTGTSGRGPNEQFF. J is TRBJ2-1 and V is TRBV7-1; 14 nucleotides line up with TRBD2. TRBV7-1 is sorted into the ORF group, with uncertain function. The CDR3 covers 19 residues. J was trimmed by 6 bases and V by 5 bases; bases with no gene match: 15.

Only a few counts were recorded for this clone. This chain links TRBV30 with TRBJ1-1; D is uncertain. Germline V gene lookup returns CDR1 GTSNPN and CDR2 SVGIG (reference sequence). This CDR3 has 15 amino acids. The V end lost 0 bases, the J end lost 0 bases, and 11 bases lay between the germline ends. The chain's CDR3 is CAWSVRKSLNTEAFF. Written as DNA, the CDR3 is TGTGCCTGGAGTGTACGGAAGAGTTTGAACACTGAAGCTTTCTTT.

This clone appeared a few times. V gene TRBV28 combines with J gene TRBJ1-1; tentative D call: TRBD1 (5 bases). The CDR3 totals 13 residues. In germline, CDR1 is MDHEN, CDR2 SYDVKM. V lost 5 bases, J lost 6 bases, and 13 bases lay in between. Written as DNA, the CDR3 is TGTGCCAGCAGTCCGACGGGGGTAGCTGAAGCTTTCTTT. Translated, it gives CASSPTGVAEAFF.

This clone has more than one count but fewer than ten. The CDR3 DNA reads TGTGCCAGCAGCGACAGGAACTATGGCTACACCTTC. Translating gives CASSDRNYGYTF. The chain couples TRBV6-8 to TRBJ1-2; a possible D gene is TRBD1 (6 bases). The V gene lost 6 bases and the J gene lost 2 bases, with 7 bases spanning the gap. CDR3 size: 12 residues. Germline V gene lookup returns CDR1 MNHGY and CDR2 SAAAGT.

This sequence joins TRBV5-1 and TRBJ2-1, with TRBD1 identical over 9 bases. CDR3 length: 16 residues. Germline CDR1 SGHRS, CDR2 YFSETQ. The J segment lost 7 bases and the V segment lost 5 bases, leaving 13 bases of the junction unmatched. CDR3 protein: CASRTRDRVYSNEQFF. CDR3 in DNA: TGCGCCAGCAGGACTCGGGACAGGGTATATAGTAATGAGCAGTTCTTC.

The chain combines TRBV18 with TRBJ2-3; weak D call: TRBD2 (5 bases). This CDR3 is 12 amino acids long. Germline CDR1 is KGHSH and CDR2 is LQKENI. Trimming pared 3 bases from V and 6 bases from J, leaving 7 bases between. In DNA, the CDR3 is TGTGCCAGCTCACCGGAGCGGGATACGCAGTATTTT. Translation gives CASSPERDTQYF.

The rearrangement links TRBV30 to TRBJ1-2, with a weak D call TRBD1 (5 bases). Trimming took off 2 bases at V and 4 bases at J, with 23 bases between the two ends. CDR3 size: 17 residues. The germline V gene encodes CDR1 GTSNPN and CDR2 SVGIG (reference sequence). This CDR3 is CAWSRSWGGSAGYGYTF. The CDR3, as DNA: TGTGCCTGGAGTCGCTCCTGGGGCGGCTCCGCGGGCTATGGCTACACCTTC.

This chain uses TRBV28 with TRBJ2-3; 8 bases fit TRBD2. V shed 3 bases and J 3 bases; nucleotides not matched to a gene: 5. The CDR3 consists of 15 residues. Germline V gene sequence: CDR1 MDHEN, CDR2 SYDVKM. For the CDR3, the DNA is TGTGCCAGCAGTTTCGACGCGGGAGGTACAGATACGCAGTATTTT. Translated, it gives CASSFDAGGTDTQYF. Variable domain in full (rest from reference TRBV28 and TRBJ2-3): DVKVTQSSRYLVKRTGEKVFLECVQDMDHENMFWYRQDPGLGLRLIYFSYDVKMKEKGDIPEGYSVSREKKERFSLILESASTNQTSMYLCASSFDAGGTDTQYFGPGTRLTVL.

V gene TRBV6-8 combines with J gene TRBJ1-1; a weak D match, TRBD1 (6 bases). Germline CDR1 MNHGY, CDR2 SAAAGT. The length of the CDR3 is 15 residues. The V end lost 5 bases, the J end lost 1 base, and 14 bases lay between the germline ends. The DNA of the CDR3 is TGTGCCAGCAGTCCCAGGGGTGACAGGAACACTGAAGCTTTCTTT. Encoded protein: CASSPRGDRNTEAFF.

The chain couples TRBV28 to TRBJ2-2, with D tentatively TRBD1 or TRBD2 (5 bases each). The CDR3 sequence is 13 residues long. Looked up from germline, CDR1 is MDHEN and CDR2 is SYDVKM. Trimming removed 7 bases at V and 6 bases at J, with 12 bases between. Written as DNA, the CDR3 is TGTGCCAGCATTGGGGGATTTGCCGGGGAGCTGTTTTTT. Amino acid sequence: CASIGGFAGELFF.

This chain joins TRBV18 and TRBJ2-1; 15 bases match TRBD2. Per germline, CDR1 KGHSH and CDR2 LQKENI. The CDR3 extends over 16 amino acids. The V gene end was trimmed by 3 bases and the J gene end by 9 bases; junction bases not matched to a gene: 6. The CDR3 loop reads CASSPQGLAGGFEQFF. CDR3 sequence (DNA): TGTGCCAGCTCACCTCAGGGACTAGCGGGAGGCTTTGAGCAGTTCTTC.

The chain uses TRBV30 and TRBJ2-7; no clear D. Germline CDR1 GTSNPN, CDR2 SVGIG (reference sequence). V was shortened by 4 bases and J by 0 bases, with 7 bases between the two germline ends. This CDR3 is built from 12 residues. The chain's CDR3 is CAWNTASYEQYF. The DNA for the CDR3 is TGTGCCTGGAATACAGCCTCCTACGAGCAGTACTTC.

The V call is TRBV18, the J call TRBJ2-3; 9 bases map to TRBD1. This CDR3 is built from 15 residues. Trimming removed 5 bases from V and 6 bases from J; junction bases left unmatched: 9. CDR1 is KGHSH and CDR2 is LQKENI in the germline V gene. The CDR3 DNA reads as TGTGCCAGCTCAGGTTCGACAGGGGGGACGGATACGCAGTATTTT. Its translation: CASSGSTGGTDTQYF.

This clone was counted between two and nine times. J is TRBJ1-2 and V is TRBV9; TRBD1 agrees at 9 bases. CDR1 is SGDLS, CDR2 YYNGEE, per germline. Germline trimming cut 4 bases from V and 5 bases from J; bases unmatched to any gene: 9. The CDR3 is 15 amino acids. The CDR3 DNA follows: TGTGCCAGCAGCAACGGACAGGGGATTCATTATGGCTACACCTTC. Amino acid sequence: CASSNGQGIHYGYTF.

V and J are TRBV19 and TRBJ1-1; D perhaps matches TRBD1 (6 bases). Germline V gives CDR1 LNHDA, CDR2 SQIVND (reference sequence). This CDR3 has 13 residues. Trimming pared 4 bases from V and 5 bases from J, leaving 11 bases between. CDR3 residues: CASSSKGGTEAFF. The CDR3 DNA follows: TGTGCCAGTAGTAGCAAGGGGGGGACTGAAGCTTTCTTT.

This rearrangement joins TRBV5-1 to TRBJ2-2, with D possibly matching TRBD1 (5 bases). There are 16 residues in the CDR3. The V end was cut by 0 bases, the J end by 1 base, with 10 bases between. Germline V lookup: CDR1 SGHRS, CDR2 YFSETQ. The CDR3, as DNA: TGCGCCAGCAGCTTGGTCAGGGTTTTGAACACCGGGGAGCTGTTTTTT. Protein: CASSLVRVLNTGELFF. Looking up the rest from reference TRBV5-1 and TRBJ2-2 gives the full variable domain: KAGVTQTPRYLIKTRGQQVTLSCSPISGHRSVSWYQQTPGQGLQFLFEYFSETQRNKGNFPGRFSGRQFSNSRSEMNVSTLELGDSALYLCASSLVRVLNTGELFFGEGSRLTVL.

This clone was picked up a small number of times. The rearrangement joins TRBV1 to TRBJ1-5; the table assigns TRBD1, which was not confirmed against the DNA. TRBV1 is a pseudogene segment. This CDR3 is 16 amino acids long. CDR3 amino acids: CASSQDGGQGVQPQHF. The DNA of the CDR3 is TGCGCCAGCAGCCAAGATGGGGGACAGGGAGTTCAGCCCCAGCATTTT.

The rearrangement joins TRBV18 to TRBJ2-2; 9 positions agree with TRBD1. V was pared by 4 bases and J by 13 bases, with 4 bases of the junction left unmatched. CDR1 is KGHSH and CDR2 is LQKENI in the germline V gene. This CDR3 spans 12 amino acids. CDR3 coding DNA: TGTGCCAGCTCACTACCGGGACAGGGGCTGTTTTTT. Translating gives CASSLPGQGLFF.

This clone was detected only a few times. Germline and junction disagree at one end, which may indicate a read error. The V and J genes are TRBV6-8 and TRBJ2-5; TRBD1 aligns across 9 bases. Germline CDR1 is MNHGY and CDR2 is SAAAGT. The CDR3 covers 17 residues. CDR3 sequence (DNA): TGTACCAGCAGCCTACACGTCCCGGGACAGGGTCAGGAGACCCAGTACTTC. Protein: CTSSLHVPGQGQETQYF.

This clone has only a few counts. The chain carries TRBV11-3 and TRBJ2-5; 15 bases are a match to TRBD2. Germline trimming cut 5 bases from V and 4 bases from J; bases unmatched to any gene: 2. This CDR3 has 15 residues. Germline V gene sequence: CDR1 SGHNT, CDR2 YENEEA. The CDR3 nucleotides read TGTGCCAGCAGCCCGGGACTAGCGGGAGGAGAGACCCAGTACTTC. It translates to CASSPGLAGGETQYF. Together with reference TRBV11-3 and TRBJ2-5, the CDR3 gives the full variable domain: EAGVVQSPRYKIIEKKQPVAFWCNPISGHNTLYWYLQNLGQGPELLIRYENEEAVDDSQLPKDRFSAERLKGVDSTLKIQPAELGDSAVYLCASSPGLAGGETQYFGPGTRLLVL.

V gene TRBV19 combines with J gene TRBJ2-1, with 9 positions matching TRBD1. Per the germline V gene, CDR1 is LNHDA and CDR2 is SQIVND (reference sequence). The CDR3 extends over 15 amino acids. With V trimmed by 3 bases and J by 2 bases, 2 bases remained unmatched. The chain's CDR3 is CASSITGGPYNEQFF. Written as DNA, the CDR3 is TGTGCCAGTAGTATTACAGGGGGCCCCTACAATGAGCAGTTCTTC.

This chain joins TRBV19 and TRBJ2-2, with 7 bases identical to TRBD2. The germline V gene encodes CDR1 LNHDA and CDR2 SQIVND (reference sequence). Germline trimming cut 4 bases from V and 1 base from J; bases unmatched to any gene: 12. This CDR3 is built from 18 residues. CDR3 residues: CASSTPGWGGRNTGELFF. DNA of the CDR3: TGTGCCAGTAGTACCCCGGGGTGGGGCGGGAGGAACACCGGGGAGCTGTTTTTT.

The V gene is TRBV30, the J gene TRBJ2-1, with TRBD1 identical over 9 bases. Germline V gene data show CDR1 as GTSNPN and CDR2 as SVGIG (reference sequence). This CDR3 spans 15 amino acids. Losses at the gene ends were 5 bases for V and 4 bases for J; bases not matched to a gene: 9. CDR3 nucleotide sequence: TGTGCCTGGGTCCACCGGGACAGGGATTACAATGAGCAGTTCTTC. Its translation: CAWVHRDRDYNEQFF.

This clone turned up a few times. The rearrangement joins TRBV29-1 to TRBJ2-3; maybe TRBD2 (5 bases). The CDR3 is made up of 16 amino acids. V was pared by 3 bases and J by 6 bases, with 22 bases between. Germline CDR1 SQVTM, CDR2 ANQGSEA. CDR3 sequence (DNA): TGCAGCGTTGATCGGGGATCTGGGAAGGAGACGGATACGCAGTATTTT. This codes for CSVDRGSGKETDTQYF.